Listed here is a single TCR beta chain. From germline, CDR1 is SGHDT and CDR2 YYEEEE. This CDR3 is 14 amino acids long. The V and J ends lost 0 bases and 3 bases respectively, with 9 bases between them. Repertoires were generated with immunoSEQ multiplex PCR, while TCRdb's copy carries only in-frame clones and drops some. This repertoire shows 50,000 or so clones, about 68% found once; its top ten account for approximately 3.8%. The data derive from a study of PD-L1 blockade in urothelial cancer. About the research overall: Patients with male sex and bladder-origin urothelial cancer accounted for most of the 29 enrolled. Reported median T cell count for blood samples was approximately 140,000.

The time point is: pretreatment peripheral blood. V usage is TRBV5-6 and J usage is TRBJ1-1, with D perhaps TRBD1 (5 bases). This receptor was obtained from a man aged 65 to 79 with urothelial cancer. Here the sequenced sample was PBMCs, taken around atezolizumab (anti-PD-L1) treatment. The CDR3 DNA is TGTGCCAGCAGCTTGGGGCCCAGGGACACTGAAGCTTTCTTT. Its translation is CASSLGPRDTEAFF.